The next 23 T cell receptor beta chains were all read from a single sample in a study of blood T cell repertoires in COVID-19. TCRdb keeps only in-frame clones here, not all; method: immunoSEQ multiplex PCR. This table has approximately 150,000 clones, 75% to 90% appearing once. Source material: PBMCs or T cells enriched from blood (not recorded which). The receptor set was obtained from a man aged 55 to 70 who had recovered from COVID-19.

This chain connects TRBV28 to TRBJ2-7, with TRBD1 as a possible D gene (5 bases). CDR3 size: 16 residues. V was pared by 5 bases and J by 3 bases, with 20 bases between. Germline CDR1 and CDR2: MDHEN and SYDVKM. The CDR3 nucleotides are TGTGCCAGCAGTGTACCGGCCTCATCAGGGTTCTACGAGCAGTACTTC. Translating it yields CASSVPASSGFYEQYF.

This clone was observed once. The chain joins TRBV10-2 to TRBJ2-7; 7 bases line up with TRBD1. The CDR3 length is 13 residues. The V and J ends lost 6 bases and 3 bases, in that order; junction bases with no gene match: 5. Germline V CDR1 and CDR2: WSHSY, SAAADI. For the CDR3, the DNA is TGCGCCAGCAGGCACCGACAGGGCTACGAGCAGTACTTC. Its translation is CASRHRQGYEQYF.

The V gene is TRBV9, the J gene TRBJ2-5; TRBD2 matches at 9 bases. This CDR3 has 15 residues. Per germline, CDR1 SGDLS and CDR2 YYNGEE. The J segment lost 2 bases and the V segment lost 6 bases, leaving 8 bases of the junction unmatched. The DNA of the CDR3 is TGTGCCAGCAAGGCGAGCGGGGGGTCTCAAGAGACCCAGTACTTC. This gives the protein CASKASGGSQETQYF.

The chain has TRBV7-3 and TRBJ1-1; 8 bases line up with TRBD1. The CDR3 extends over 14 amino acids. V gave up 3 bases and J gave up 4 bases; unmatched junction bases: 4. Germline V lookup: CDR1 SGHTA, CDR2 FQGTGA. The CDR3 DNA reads TGTGCCAGCAGCTTGCAGGGGGCGTCCACTGAAGCTTTCTTT. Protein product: CASSLQGASTEAFF.

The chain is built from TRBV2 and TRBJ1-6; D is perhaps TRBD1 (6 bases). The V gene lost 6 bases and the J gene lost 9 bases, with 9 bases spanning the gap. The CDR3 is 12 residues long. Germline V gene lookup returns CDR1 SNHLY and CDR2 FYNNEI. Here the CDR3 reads CASRRGASPLHF. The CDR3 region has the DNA TGTGCCAGCAGGCGGGGGGCTTCACCCCTCCACTTT.

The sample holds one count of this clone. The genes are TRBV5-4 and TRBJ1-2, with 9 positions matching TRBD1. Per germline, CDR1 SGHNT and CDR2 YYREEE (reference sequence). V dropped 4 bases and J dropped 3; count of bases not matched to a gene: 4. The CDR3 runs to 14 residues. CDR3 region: CASSPDRGHYGYTF. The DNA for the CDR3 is TGTGCCAGCAGCCCGGACAGGGGCCACTATGGCTACACCTTC.

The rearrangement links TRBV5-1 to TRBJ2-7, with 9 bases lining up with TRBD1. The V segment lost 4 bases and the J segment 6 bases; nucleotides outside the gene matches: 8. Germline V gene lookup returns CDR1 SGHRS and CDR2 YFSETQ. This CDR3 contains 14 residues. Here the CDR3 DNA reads TGCGCCAGCAGCACGAGGACAGGGGTTCCCGAGCAGTACTTC. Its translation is CASSTRTGVPEQYF.

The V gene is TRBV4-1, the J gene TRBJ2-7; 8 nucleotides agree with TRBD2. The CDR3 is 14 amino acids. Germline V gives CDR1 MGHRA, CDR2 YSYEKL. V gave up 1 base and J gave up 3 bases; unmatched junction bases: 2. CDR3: CASSQVAGGYEQYF. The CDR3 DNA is TGCGCCAGCAGCCAAGTGGCGGGGGGCTACGAGCAGTACTTC.

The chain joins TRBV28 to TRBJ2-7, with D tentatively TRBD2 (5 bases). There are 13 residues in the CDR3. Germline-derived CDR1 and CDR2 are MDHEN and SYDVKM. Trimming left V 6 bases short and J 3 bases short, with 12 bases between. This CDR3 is CASRRAVDYEQYF. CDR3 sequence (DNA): TGTGCCAGCAGACGAGCGGTAGACTACGAGCAGTACTTC.

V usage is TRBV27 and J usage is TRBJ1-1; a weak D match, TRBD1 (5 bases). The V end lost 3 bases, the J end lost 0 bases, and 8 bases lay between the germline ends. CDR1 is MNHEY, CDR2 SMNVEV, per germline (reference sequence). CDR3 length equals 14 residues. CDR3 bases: TGTGCCAGCAGTTTCGGGGGGGTGAACACTGAAGCTTTCTTT. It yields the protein CASSFGGVNTEAFF.

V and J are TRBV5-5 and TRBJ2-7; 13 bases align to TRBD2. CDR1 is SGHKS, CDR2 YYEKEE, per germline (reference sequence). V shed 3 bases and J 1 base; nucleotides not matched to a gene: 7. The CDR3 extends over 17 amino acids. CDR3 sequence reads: CASSSPQTSGGSYEQYF. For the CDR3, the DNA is TGTGCCAGCAGCTCCCCCCAGACTAGCGGGGGGTCCTACGAGCAGTACTTC.

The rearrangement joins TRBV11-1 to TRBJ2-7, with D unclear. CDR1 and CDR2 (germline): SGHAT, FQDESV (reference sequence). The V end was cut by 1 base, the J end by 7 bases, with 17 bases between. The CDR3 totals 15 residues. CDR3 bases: TGTGCCAGCAGCTTAGTAGAGCACTCGCTTTGGGAGCAGTACTTC. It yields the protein CASSLVEHSLWEQYF.

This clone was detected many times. The CDR3 DNA sequence: TGTGCCACCAGCAGAGAGGGAGGGTCAGATACGCAGTATTTT. This sequence encodes CATSREGGSDTQYF. This sequence joins TRBV15 and TRBJ2-3; 7 positions agree with TRBD2. The CDR3 totals 14 residues. CDR1 LNHNV and CDR2 YYDKDF come from the germline V gene (reference sequence). J gave up 4 bases and V 0 bases, and 1 base lay outside the gene matches.

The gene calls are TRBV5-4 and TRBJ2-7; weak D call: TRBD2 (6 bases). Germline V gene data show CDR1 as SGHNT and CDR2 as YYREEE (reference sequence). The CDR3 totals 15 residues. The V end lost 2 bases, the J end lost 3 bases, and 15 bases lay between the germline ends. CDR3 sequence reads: CASSFRHSGDYEQYF. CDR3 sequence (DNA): TGTGCCAGCAGCTTTCGTCATAGCGGAGACTACGAGCAGTACTTC.

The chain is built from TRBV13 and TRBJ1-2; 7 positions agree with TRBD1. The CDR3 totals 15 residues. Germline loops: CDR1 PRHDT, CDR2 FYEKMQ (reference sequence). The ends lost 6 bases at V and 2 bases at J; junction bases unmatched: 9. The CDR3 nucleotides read TGTGCCAGCAGTCAAAAGAACAGGGGAAACTATGGCTACACCTTC. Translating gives CASSQKNRGNYGYTF.

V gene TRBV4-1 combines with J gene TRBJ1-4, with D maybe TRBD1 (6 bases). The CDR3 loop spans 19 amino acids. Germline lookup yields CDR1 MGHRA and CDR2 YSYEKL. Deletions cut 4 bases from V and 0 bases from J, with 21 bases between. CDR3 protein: CASSLRQAGSIATNEKLFF. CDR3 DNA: TGCGCCAGCAGCCTCCGACAGGCCGGATCTATCGCAACTAATGAAAAACTGTTTTTT.

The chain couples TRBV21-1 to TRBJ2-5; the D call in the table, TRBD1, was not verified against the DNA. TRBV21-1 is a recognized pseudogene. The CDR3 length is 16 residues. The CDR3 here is CASSKVGRRWQETQYF. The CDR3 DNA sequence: TGTGCCAGCAGCAAAGTGGGCCGAAGATGGCAAGAGACCCAGTACTTC.

The CDR3 DNA follows: TGTGCCAGCAGCGTAGCACAGGGGTTACACGAGCAGTACTTC. Protein product: CASSVAQGLHEQYF. The chain links TRBV9 to TRBJ2-7; TRBD1 aligns across 7 bases. Looked up from germline, CDR1 is SGDLS and CDR2 is YYNGEE. The trim removed 0 bases at V and 5 bases at J, leaving 5 bases unmatched. The CDR3 is 14 residues long.

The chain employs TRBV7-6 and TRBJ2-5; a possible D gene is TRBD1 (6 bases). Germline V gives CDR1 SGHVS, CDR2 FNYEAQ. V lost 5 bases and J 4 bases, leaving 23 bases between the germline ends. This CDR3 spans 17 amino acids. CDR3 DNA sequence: TGTGCCAGCAGCCCCCTTCCGGACAGTACGAGATCAGAGACCCAGTACTTC. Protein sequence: CASSPLPDSTRSETQYF.

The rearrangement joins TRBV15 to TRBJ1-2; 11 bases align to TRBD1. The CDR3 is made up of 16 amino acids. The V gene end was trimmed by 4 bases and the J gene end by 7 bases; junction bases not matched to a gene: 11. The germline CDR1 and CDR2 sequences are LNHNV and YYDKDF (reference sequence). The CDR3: CATSKPGQGDKLGYTF. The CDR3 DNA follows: TGTGCCACCAGCAAACCGGGACAGGGGGATAAGCTTGGCTACACCTTC. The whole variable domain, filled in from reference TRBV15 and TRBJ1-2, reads DAMVIQNPRYQVTQFGKPVTLSCSQTLNHNVMYWYQQKSSQAPKLLFHYYDKDFNNEADTPDNFQSRRPNTSFCFLDIRSPGLGDTAMYLCATSKPGQGDKLGYTFGSGTRLTVV.

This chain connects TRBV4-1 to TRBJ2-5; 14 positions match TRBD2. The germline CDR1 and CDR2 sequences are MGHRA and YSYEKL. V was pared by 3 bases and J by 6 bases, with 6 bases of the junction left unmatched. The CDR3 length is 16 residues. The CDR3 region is CASSQGTSGSHKTQYF. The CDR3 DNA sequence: TGCGCCAGCAGCCAGGGGACTAGCGGGAGTCACAAGACCCAGTACTTC.

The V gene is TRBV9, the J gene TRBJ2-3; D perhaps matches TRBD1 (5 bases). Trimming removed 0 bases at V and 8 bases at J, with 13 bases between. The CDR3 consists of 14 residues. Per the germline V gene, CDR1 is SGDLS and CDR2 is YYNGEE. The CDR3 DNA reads TGTGCCAGCAGCGTAGAGGTGACTCAGGGTACGCAGTATTTT. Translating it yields CASSVEVTQGTQYF.

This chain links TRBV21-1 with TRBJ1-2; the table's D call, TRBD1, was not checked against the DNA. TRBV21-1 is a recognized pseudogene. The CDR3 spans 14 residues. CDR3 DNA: TGTGCCAGCAGCAAAGCGGGACAGGCCCGGGGCTACACCTTC. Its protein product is CASSKAGQARGYTF.